The 27 T cell receptor beta chains given below trace back to one sample, sequenced in a study of control samples from healthy donors and cancer patients. Libraries were prepared by immunoSEQ multiplex PCR; TCRdb keeps only in-frame clonotypes and omits some of them. The sample lists about 90,000 clones; 93% were seen once. Sequenced input: blood. The receptors were gathered from a woman aged 25 to 39 in good health.

V usage is TRBV5-1 and J usage is TRBJ1-5, with D uncertain. Germline V CDR1 and CDR2: SGHRS, YFSETQ. The CDR3 spans 15 residues. V was cut by 1 base and J by 2 bases, with 10 bases left in between. CDR3 DNA: TGCGCCAGCAGCTTGTCCGGGTATGGCAATCAGCCCCAGCATTTT. Translation: CASSLSGYGNQPQHF.

The rearrangement joins TRBV2 to TRBJ1-3; D remains unclear. CDR1 and CDR2 (germline): SNHLY, FYNNEI. This CDR3 has 11 residues. V was trimmed by 6 bases and J by 8 bases, leaving 8 bases between them. The CDR3 loop is CASSNRDTIYF. The CDR3 DNA reads as TGTGCCAGCAGCAATCGGGACACCATATATTTT.

V usage is TRBV11-2 and J usage is TRBJ2-1, with TRBD1 identical over 7 bases. The CDR3 length is 16 residues. V trimming: 5 bases; J trimming: 4 bases; junction bases outside the gene matches: 11. Germline V lookup: CDR1 SGHAT, CDR2 FQNNGV. The CDR3 sequence is CASSLTAGTAYNEQFF. DNA for the CDR3: TGTGCCAGCAGCCTGACCGCCGGGACAGCATACAATGAGCAGTTCTTC.

This clone appeared a single time. The chain links TRBV2 to TRBJ1-5; 9 nucleotides line up with TRBD1. The J segment lost 0 bases and the V segment lost 6 bases, leaving 9 bases of the junction unmatched. Germline CDR1 is SNHLY and CDR2 is FYNNEI. This CDR3 region has 17 residues. The CDR3 loop is CASREDRGRYSNQPQHF. CDR3 coding DNA: TGTGCCAGCAGGGAGGACAGGGGACGTTATAGCAATCAGCCCCAGCATTTT.

J is TRBJ1-6 and V is TRBV7-8, with D unclear. In germline, CDR1 is SGHVS, CDR2 FQNEAQ. V lost 4 bases and J lost 6, with 13 bases in between. CDR3 length: 15 residues. The CDR3 DNA reads TGTGCCAGCAGCTCTTCCCGGGCAGTTAATTCACCCCTCCACTTT. It yields the protein CASSSSRAVNSPLHF. The variable domain in full, completed from reference TRBV7-8 and TRBJ1-6, reads GAGVSQSPRYKVAKRGQDVALRCDPISGHVSLFWYQQALGQGPEFLTYFQNEAQLDKSGLPSDRFFAERPEGSVSTLKIQRTQQEDSAVYLCASSSSRAVNSPLHFGNGTRLTVT.

J is TRBJ1-3 and V is TRBV6-8; no clear D. Germline V lookup: CDR1 MNHGY, CDR2 SAAAGT. V was shortened by 5 bases and J by 0 bases, with 11 bases between the two germline ends. This CDR3 has 15 amino acids. CDR3 in amino acids: CASSLDSSSGNTIYF. The CDR3 nucleotides are TGTGCCAGCAGTCTGGACTCGAGCTCTGGAAACACCATATATTTT.

The chain is built from TRBV21-1 and TRBJ2-2. TRBV21-1 is assigned pseudogene status. The CDR3 totals 16 residues. The CDR3 DNA follows: TGTGCCAGCAGCTCGCCGGGACGGTGCCTCACCGGGGAGCTGTTTTTT. It is translated as CASSSPGRCLTGELFF.

This chain uses TRBV5-5 with TRBJ1-2, with a tentative D call TRBD1 (5 bases). From germline, CDR1 is SGHKS and CDR2 YYEKEE (reference sequence). The CDR3 totals 13 residues. Trimming pared 3 bases from V and 7 bases from J, leaving 13 bases between. CDR3 protein: CASSWDGSGGYTF. As DNA, the CDR3 is TGTGCCAGCAGCTGGGACGGGAGTGGTGGCTACACCTTC.

The chain couples TRBV3-1 (or the pseudogene TRBV3-2) to TRBJ1-6, with TRBD1 as a possible D gene (6 bases). Germline lookup yields CDR1 LGHDT and CDR2 YNNKEL (reference sequence). This CDR3 spans 14 amino acids. V lost 3 bases to trimming and J lost 10 bases, with 13 bases between them. CDR3 nucleotide sequence: TGTGCCAGCAGCCACGGGCGGGGGCTATCACCCCTCCACTTT. Residues: CASSHGRGLSPLHF.

This clone was seen only once. The rearrangement uses TRBV11-3 and TRBJ2-7, with D unresolved. Trimming stripped 1 base from V and 6 bases from J, with 7 bases between. CDR3 size: 12 residues. Germline CDR1 and CDR2: SGHNT and YENEEA. For the CDR3, the DNA is TGTGCCAGCAGCTTAGGGCTAAGCGAGCAGTACTTC. It translates to CASSLGLSEQYF. Complete variable domain (other parts from reference TRBV11-3 and TRBJ2-7): EAGVVQSPRYKIIEKKQPVAFWCNPISGHNTLYWYLQNLGQGPELLIRYENEEAVDDSQLPKDRFSAERLKGVDSTLKIQPAELGDSAVYLCASSLGLSEQYFGPGTRLTVT.

This chain joins TRBV5-6 and TRBJ1-1, with a possible D match to TRBD1 (5 bases). The ends were cut back, 6 bases at V and 2 bases at J, with 8 bases in the middle. The CDR3 is 12 amino acids. Looked up from germline, CDR1 is SGHDT and CDR2 is YYEEEE. CDR3 region: CASIGANTEAFF. CDR3 nucleotides: TGTGCCAGCATAGGGGCAAACACTGAAGCTTTCTTT.

The chain uses TRBV7-9 and TRBJ2-1; the D gene is possibly TRBD2 (6 bases). Trimming took 7 bases from V and 4 from J, leaving 14 bases between them. Germline-derived CDR1 and CDR2 are SEHNR and FQNEAQ (reference sequence). The CDR3 runs 14 residues. CDR3 amino acids: CASTTGETYNEQFF. Here the CDR3 DNA reads TGTGCCAGCACCACGGGGGAGACGTACAATGAGCAGTTCTTC.

V and J are TRBV2 and TRBJ1-5; D is ambiguous. Trimming took off 7 bases at V and 1 base at J, with 11 bases between the two ends. This CDR3 is built from 14 residues. Germline-derived CDR1 and CDR2 are SNHLY and FYNNEI. DNA of the CDR3: TGTGCCAGCAATTCCCTGAGGAGCAATCAGCCCCAGCATTTT. Residues: CASNSLRSNQPQHF.

V gene TRBV29-1 combines with J gene TRBJ1-1; 7 nucleotides match TRBD1. The CDR3 sequence is 13 residues long. CDR1 and CDR2 (germline): SQVTM, ANQGSEA. V lost 4 bases to trimming and J lost 0 bases; unmatched junction nucleotides: 2. CDR3 region: CSVGGTVNTEAFF. For the CDR3, the DNA is TGCAGCGTTGGCGGGACAGTGAACACTGAAGCTTTCTTT.

The V call is TRBV30, the J call TRBJ2-1; a weak D match, TRBD2 (5 bases). Germline V gives CDR1 GTSNPN, CDR2 SVGIG (reference sequence). V was cut by 4 bases and J by 7 bases, with 17 bases left in between. This CDR3 spans 14 amino acids. The CDR3 spells CAWKLKLDGNEQFF. CDR3 in DNA: TGTGCCTGGAAGCTCAAACTAGATGGTAATGAGCAGTTCTTC.

The V call is TRBV30, the J call TRBJ2-2; TRBD1 might be the D (6 bases). The CDR3 covers 16 residues. Germline CDR1 and CDR2: GTSNPN and SVGIG (reference sequence). V was clipped by 2 bases and J by 0 bases, with 13 bases between them. CDR3 residues: CAWSPDRIANTGELFF. The CDR3 region has the DNA TGTGCCTGGAGTCCTGACAGGATCGCGAACACCGGGGAGCTGTTTTTT. The full variable domain, with the rest looked up from reference TRBV30 and TRBJ2-2, is SQTIHQWPATLVQPVGSPLSLECTVEGTSNPNLYWYRQAAGRGLQLLFYSVGIGQISSEVPQNLSASRPQDRQFILSSKKLLLSDSGFYLCAWSPDRIANTGELFFGEGSRLTVL.

The chain is built from TRBV7-2 and TRBJ1-2, with no clear D. Germline CDR1 and CDR2: SGHTA and FQGNSA. CDR3 length: 15 amino acids. V lost 6 bases and J lost 4, with 18 bases in between. CDR3 region: CASRQRMGAFYGYTF. Written as DNA, the CDR3 is TGTGCCAGCAGACAGCGCATGGGAGCATTCTATGGCTACACCTTC.

The rearrangement joins TRBV6-5 to TRBJ1-4, with 9 bases lining up with TRBD1. Germline trimming cut 6 bases from V and 7 bases from J; bases unmatched to any gene: 9. The CDR3 consists of 15 residues. The germline CDR1 and CDR2 sequences are MNHEY and SVGAGI. CDR3 sequence reads: CASSARTGEGEKLFF. CDR3 nucleotides: TGTGCCAGCAGCGCCCGGACAGGGGAGGGTGAAAAACTGTTTTTT.

This chain uses TRBV4-1 with TRBJ1-4; D perhaps matches TRBD1 (5 bases). Between the trimmed V and J ends, which lost 3 bases and 8 bases, there was a span of 13 bases. The CDR3 totals 14 residues. Per germline, CDR1 MGHRA and CDR2 YSYEKL. CDR3 nucleotide sequence: TGCGCCAGCAGCCAGCGGGGTGAGGGGGAAAAACTGTTTTTT. Protein: CASSQRGEGEKLFF.

This clone was observed a handful of times. The V call is TRBV4-1, the J call TRBJ2-3; D call uncertain. The CDR3 extends over 14 amino acids. Germline CDR1 reads MGHRA; CDR2 reads YSYEKL. With 2 bases removed from V and 2 bases from J, the gap between germline ends came to 8 bases. CDR3 in DNA: TGCGCCAGCAGCCAACCCCCGAACACAGATACGCAGTATTTT. Amino acid sequence: CASSQPPNTDTQYF.

The rearrangement uses TRBV11-2 and TRBJ1-1, with D possibly TRBD1 on 6 matching bases. The CDR3 spans 13 residues. V was shortened by 1 base and J by 7 bases, with 10 bases between the two germline ends. Germline V gives CDR1 SGHAT, CDR2 FQNNGV. CDR3 DNA: TGTGCCAGCAGCTTAGTGGCAGGGGATGAAGCTTTCTTT. This codes for CASSLVAGDEAFF.

V and J are TRBV15 and TRBJ2-4; weak D call: TRBD2 (7 bases). V gave up 0 bases and J gave up 1 base, with 19 bases separating them. The germline V gene has CDR1 LNHNV and CDR2 YYDKDF (reference sequence). The CDR3 has 19 residues. This CDR3 reads CATSRDRGGGPSAKNIQYF. CDR3 DNA sequence: TGTGCCACCAGCAGAGATCGGGGAGGGGGACCCTCGGCCAAAAACATTCAGTACTTC.

The chain uses TRBV19 and TRBJ2-7; D unclear. The CDR3 length is 15 residues. V lost 0 bases and J lost 1, with 10 bases in between. Per germline, CDR1 LNHDA and CDR2 SQIVND (reference sequence). CDR3 sequence reads: CASSIEVLGSYEQYF. CDR3 sequence (DNA): TGTGCCAGTAGTATAGAAGTGTTGGGGTCCTACGAGCAGTACTTC.

The chain carries TRBV6-2 or TRBV6-3 and TRBJ2-2; 10 bases match TRBD2. Per the germline V gene, CDR1 is MNHEY and CDR2 is SVGEGT. This CDR3 has 16 amino acids. Trimming removed 2 bases from V and 4 bases from J; junction bases left unmatched: 4. CDR3 DNA: TGTGCCAGCAGTTACGATACTAGCGGGGCCACCGGGGAGCTGTTTTTT. Translated, it gives CASSYDTSGATGELFF.

The genes are TRBV7-3 and TRBJ2-3; TRBD1 is a possible D gene (5 bases). Between the trimmed V and J ends, which lost 5 bases and 2 bases, there was a span of 14 bases. CDR1 SGHTA and CDR2 FQGTGA come from the germline V gene. This CDR3 is 15 amino acids long. The DNA for the CDR3 is TGTGCCAGCAGCCCAATGGTAGGGGCCACAGATACGCAGTATTTT. Protein product: CASSPMVGATDTQYF. Full variable domain (remainder filled in from reference TRBV7-3 and TRBJ2-3): GAGVSQTPSNKVTEKGKYVELRCDPISGHTALYWYRQSLGQGPEFLIYFQGTGAADDSGLPNDRFFAVRPEGSVSTLKIQRTERGDSAVYLCASSPMVGATDTQYFGPGTRLTVL.

The chain uses TRBV18 and TRBJ2-7, with TRBD1 as a possible D gene (5 bases). This CDR3 comprises 15 residues. The germline V gene encodes CDR1 KGHSH and CDR2 LQKENI. Trimming took off 2 bases at V and 2 bases at J, with 13 bases between the two ends. CDR3 sequence: CASSPSQVSTYEQYF. For the CDR3, the DNA is TGTGCCAGCTCACCATCACAGGTTTCGACCTACGAGCAGTACTTC.

The V and J genes are TRBV12-3 or TRBV12-4 and TRBJ2-3; possible D gene TRBD1, 5 bases. Trimming left V 7 bases short and J 5 bases short, with 7 bases between. The CDR3 is 11 amino acids. CDR3 bases: TGTGCCAGCAAAAGGGGAGATACGCAGTATTTT. Encoded protein: CASKRGDTQYF.